Listed below are T cell receptor beta chains from one sample, sequenced in a study of T cell repertoires in cytomegalovirus infection. TCRdb reprocessed the reads via MiXCR and lists one record per CDR3 protein. The sample includes fewer than 200,000 distinct CDR3 sequences, 13% to 15% seen only once; the top ten take over 25%. Sequencing was carried out using PBMCs. Source of these receptors: a human donor in good health (CMV status not recorded). Some clones in this sample may be carry-over from other donors' samples. Each CDR3 is given with its conserved first and last residue. D genes are given only for firm matches. Size values are once, few and many counts, or a class for expanded clones, and some rows have none.

CDR3: CASNEGRGKETQYF
DNA: TGTGCCAGCAATGAGGGCAGGGGAAAAGAGACCCAGTACTTC
V: TRBV12-3/TRBV12-4
D: .
J: TRBJ2-5
size: many

CDR3: CASTTGAMNTEAFF
DNA: TGTGCCAGCACAACCGGAGCTATGAACACTGAAGCTTTCTTT
V: TRBV14
D: .
J: TRBJ1-1
size: .

CDR3: CASTPGQGSGNTIYF
DNA: TGTGCCAGCACCCCGGGACAGGGCTCTGGAAACACCATATATTTT
V: TRBV12-3/TRBV12-4
D: TRBD1
J: TRBJ1-3
size: .

CDR3: CASSPGGTDTQYF
DNA: TGTGCCAGCAGTCCGGGGGGAACAGATACGCAGTATTTT
V: TRBV7-2
D: TRBD2
J: TRBJ2-3
size: .

CDR3: CASSLVGQGAGGYTF
DNA: TGTGCCAGCAGCTTAGTGGGACAGGGGGCAGGTGGCTACACCTTC
V: TRBV7-6
D: TRBD1
J: TRBJ1-2
size: .

CDR3: CASRPSAGVDGEQFF
DNA: TGTGCCAGCAGACCCTCCGCGGGAGTAGACGGTGAGCAGTTCTTC
V: TRBV6-1
D: TRBD2
J: TRBJ2-1
size: few

CDR3: CASSPGPAVYEQFF
DNA: TGTGCCAGCAGCCCGGGCCCAGCAGTCTATGAGCAGTTCTTC
V: TRBV3-1
D: .
J: TRBJ2-1
size: .

CDR3: CSVEERPSGTNTGELFF
DNA: TGCAGCGTTGAAGAAAGACCTAGCGGAACGAACACCGGGGAGCTGTTTTTT
V: TRBV29-1
D: TRBD2
J: TRBJ2-2
size: .

CDR3: CASSAERGGTGELFF
DNA: TGTGCCAGCAGTGCCGAGAGGGGGGGGACCGGGGAGCTGTTTTTT
V: TRBV6-4
D: .
J: TRBJ2-2
size: few

CDR3: CAGSLTSSYNSPLHF
DNA: TGTGCCGGTAGTCTTACGAGCTCCTATAATTCACCCCTCCACTTT
V: TRBV7-2
D: .
J: TRBJ1-6
size: many

CDR3: CSARPLAGGHTDTQYF
DNA: TGCAGTGCTAGGCCCCTAGCGGGGGGCCATACAGATACGCAGTATTTT
V: TRBV20-1
D: TRBD2
J: TRBJ2-3
size: few

CDR3: CASSGLTGPKRLYGYTF
DNA: TGTGCCAGCAGCGGATTGACAGGACCTAAGCGCCTCTATGGCTACACCTTC
V: TRBV9
D: .
J: TRBJ1-2
size: .

CDR3: CASSNPGSDQPQHF
DNA: TGTGCCAGCAGCAACCCGGGGAGTGATCAGCCCCAGCATTTT
V: TRBV7-9
D: .
J: TRBJ1-5
size: many

CDR3: CASSYTGLAGIQETQYF
DNA: TGTGCCAGCAGTTACACAGGACTAGCGGGGATACAAGAGACCCAGTACTTC
V: TRBV6-5
D: TRBD2
J: TRBJ2-5
size: .

CDR3: CAISDAPEGTEAFF
DNA: TGTGCCATCAGTGACGCTCCGGAGGGCACTGAAGCTTTCTTT
V: TRBV10-3
D: .
J: TRBJ1-1
size: .

CDR3: CANSRLAGDNEQFF
DNA: TGTGCCAACTCCCGACTAGCGGGAGACAATGAGCAGTTCTTC
V: TRBV10-3
D: TRBD2
J: TRBJ2-1
size: .

CDR3: CASSLSGAGEQYF
DNA: TGTGCCAGCAGCTTAAGCGGGGCGGGGGAGCAGTACTTC
V: TRBV7-2
D: TRBD2
J: TRBJ2-7
size: many

CDR3: CASSAAGVTSGANVLTF
DNA: TGTGCCAGTAGCGCGGCAGGGGTGACCTCTGGGGCCAACGTCCTGACTTTC
V: TRBV19
D: .
J: TRBJ2-6
size: many

CDR3: CASSSVYGELFF
DNA: TGTGCCAGCTCTAGCGTTTACGGGGAGCTGTTTTTT
V: TRBV6-2/TRBV6-3
D: .
J: TRBJ2-2
size: .

CDR3: CASSLAAGGVGNEQFF
DNA: TGTGCCAGCAGCTTAGCGGCGGGCGGAGTCGGCAATGAGCAGTTCTTC
V: TRBV7-6
D: .
J: TRBJ2-1
size: .

CDR3: CASSPGGNQNEQFF
DNA: TGTGCCAGCAGCCCCGGCGGGAATCAGAATGAGCAGTTCTTC
V: TRBV7-2
D: .
J: TRBJ2-1
size: many

CDR3: CSVEIGTGNTEAFF
DNA: TGCAGCGTTGAGATCGGGACAGGAAACACTGAAGCTTTCTTT
V: TRBV29-1
D: TRBD1
J: TRBJ1-1
size: .

CDR3: CASSLVSGPTDTQYF
DNA: TGTGCCAGCAGCTTAGTGAGCGGGCCGACAGATACGCAGTATTTT
V: TRBV7-9
D: .
J: TRBJ2-3
size: many

CDR3: CASSQWRGNEKLFF
DNA: TGTGCCAGCAGTCAATGGAGAGGGAATGAAAAACTGTTTTTT
V: TRBV7-8
D: .
J: TRBJ1-4
size: .

CDR3: CASSLRQGDEAFF
DNA: TGTGCCAGCAGTCTCAGACAGGGTGATGAAGCTTTCTTT
V: TRBV12-3/TRBV12-4
D: TRBD1
J: TRBJ1-1
size: many

CDR3: CASSQVMGPSAGYTF
DNA: TGTGCCAGCAGCCAAGTAATGGGGCCGAGCGCGGGCTACACCTTC
V: TRBV14
D: .
J: TRBJ1-2
size: .

CDR3: CSARVWGVSYEQYF
DNA: TGCAGTGCTAGAGTTTGGGGGGTCTCCTACGAGCAGTACTTC
V: TRBV20-1
D: .
J: TRBJ2-7
size: .

CDR3: CASSYLPTANYGYTF
DNA: TGTGCCAGCAGTTACCTACCGACAGCTAACTATGGCTACACCTTC
V: TRBV6-6
D: .
J: TRBJ1-2
size: .

CDR3: CASSEGGNNSPLHF
DNA: TGTGCCAGCAGTGAAGGGGGGAATAATTCACCCCTCCACTTT
V: TRBV6-1
D: .
J: TRBJ1-6
size: many

CDR3: CASSLAPRGGTEAFF
DNA: TGTGCCAGCAGCTTAGCCCCCCGCGGGGGCACTGAAGCTTTCTTT
V: TRBV7-2
D: .
J: TRBJ1-1
size: many

CDR3: CASSAPRGQETQYF
DNA: TGTGCCAGCAGCGCTCCCCGGGGCCAAGAGACCCAGTACTTC
V: TRBV7-2
D: .
J: TRBJ2-5
size: many

CDR3: CASSRRTSGIPADTQYF
DNA: TGTGCCAGCAGCCGGCGGACTAGCGGGATCCCGGCAGATACGCAGTATTTT
V: TRBV7-2
D: TRBD2
J: TRBJ2-3
size: many

CDR3: CASSFTGDSYEQYF
DNA: TGTGCCAGCAGCTTTACCGGGGACTCCTACGAGCAGTACTTC
V: TRBV12-3/TRBV12-4
D: .
J: TRBJ2-7
size: .

CDR3: CASRKTSQGYTEAFF
DNA: TGTGCCAGCAGGAAGACTTCGCAGGGCTACACTGAAGCTTTCTTT
V: TRBV2
D: .
J: TRBJ1-1
size: .

CDR3: CASSLSGREHNEQFF
DNA: TGTGCCAGCAGCTTAAGCGGGAGAGAACACAATGAGCAGTTCTTC
V: TRBV7-3
D: TRBD2
J: TRBJ2-1
size: few

CDR3: CASSRDSYGYTF
DNA: TGTGCCAGCAGTCGGGACTCATATGGCTACACCTTC
V: TRBV5-4
D: .
J: TRBJ1-2
size: .

CDR3: CASSGRTANTGELFF
DNA: TGTGCCAGCAGCGGCAGGACAGCGAACACCGGGGAGCTGTTTTTT
V: TRBV5-4
D: .
J: TRBJ2-2
size: few

CDR3: CASSIATTGMDEQYF
DNA: TGTGCCAGTAGTATAGCCACGACAGGGATGGACGAGCAGTACTTC
V: TRBV19
D: TRBD1
J: TRBJ2-7
size: many

CDR3: CASSFTGQVEAFF
DNA: TGTGCCAGCAGCTTCACAGGGCAAGTTGAAGCTTTCTTT
V: TRBV7-9
D: .
J: TRBJ1-1
size: few

CDR3: CASRPEHRYEQYF
DNA: TGTGCCAGCAGACCGGAACACCGCTACGAGCAGTACTTC
V: TRBV28
D: .
J: TRBJ2-7
size: few

CDR3: CASSQESQGGSEAFF
DNA: TGTGCCAGCAGCCAAGAGTCCCAGGGCGGGTCTGAAGCTTTCTTT
V: TRBV4-2
D: .
J: TRBJ1-1
size: .

CDR3: CSARVTSGTGELFF
DNA: TGCAGTGCTAGAGTGACTAGCGGGACCGGGGAGCTGTTTTTT
V: TRBV20-1
D: TRBD2
J: TRBJ2-2
size: few

CDR3: CASSLSLAGYNEQFF
DNA: TGTGCCAGCAGCTTAAGTCTAGCGGGCTACAATGAGCAGTTCTTC
V: TRBV7-8
D: TRBD2
J: TRBJ2-1
size: many

CDR3: CASSPRAAYEQYF
DNA: TGTGCCAGCAGCCCCCGGGCAGCCTACGAGCAGTACTTC
V: TRBV7-2
D: .
J: TRBJ2-7
size: .

CDR3: CASRSLAEGTYNEQFF
DNA: TGTGCCAGCAGGAGTTTAGCGGAGGGAACCTACAATGAGCAGTTCTTC
V: TRBV6-2/TRBV6-3
D: .
J: TRBJ2-1
size: few

CDR3: CASSFRTGGAKNIQYF
DNA: TGTGCCAGCAGTTTTCGGACAGGGGGAGCCAAAAACATTCAGTACTTC
V: TRBV27
D: TRBD1
J: TRBJ2-4
size: few

CDR3: CASSQGVGQGSGNTIYF
DNA: TGTGCCAGCAGCCAAGGGGTGGGACAGGGTTCTGGAAACACCATATATTTT
V: TRBV4-2
D: TRBD1
J: TRBJ1-3
size: .

CDR3: CSFRGDPLKDTQYF
DNA: TGCAGTTTCAGGGGGGATCCCCTCAAGGATACGCAGTATTTT
V: TRBV29-1
D: .
J: TRBJ2-3
size: many

CDR3: CASSLGTGIAKNIQYF
DNA: TGTGCCAGCAGTTTGGGGACAGGGATAGCCAAAAACATTCAGTACTTC
V: TRBV27
D: TRBD1
J: TRBJ2-4
size: .

CDR3: CASSYSRVPGGHNEQFF
DNA: TGTGCCAGCAGTTACTCGAGAGTACCGGGAGGCCACAATGAGCAGTTCTTC
V: TRBV6-5
D: TRBD2
J: TRBJ2-1
size: .

CDR3: CASSPGTGGSYNEQFF
DNA: TGTGCCAGCAGCCCCGGGACAGGGGGCTCCTACAATGAGCAGTTCTTC
V: TRBV28
D: TRBD1
J: TRBJ2-1
size: many

CDR3: CSVRQGSGTGELFF
DNA: TGCAGTGTCCGACAGGGGAGCGGCACCGGGGAGCTGTTTTTT
V: TRBV20-1
D: TRBD1
J: TRBJ2-2
size: .

CDR3: CSVRQGPYEQYF
DNA: TGCAGCGTCCGACAGGGTCCCTACGAGCAGTACTTC
V: TRBV29-1
D: TRBD1
J: TRBJ2-7
size: .

CDR3: CATSRDPVATNEKLFF
DNA: TGTGCCACCAGCAGAGATCCAGTAGCAACTAATGAAAAACTGTTTTTT
V: TRBV15
D: .
J: TRBJ1-4
size: .

CDR3: CASTNDRGGSPLHF
DNA: TGTGCCAGCACCAACGACAGGGGTGGATCACCCCTCCACTTT
V: TRBV28
D: TRBD1
J: TRBJ1-6
size: many

CDR3: CASSWTGQYEQYF
DNA: TGTGCCAGCAGCTGGACAGGGCAATACGAGCAGTACTTC
V: TRBV6-2/TRBV6-3
D: TRBD1
J: TRBJ2-7
size: .

CDR3: CSARTSGIHEQYF
DNA: TGCAGTGCTCGGACTAGCGGGATCCACGAGCAGTACTTC
V: TRBV20-1
D: TRBD2
J: TRBJ2-7
size: .

CDR3: CSVVRGPERNSPLHF
DNA: TGCAGCGTTGTTCGAGGGCCGGAGAGGAATTCACCCCTCCACTTT
V: TRBV29-1
D: .
J: TRBJ1-6
size: .

CDR3: CASSLRDPSDEQFF
DNA: TGTGCCAGCAGCCTAAGGGACCCCAGCGATGAGCAGTTCTTC
V: TRBV7-3
D: .
J: TRBJ2-1
size: many

CDR3: CSARSVNLGNTEAFF
DNA: TGCAGTGCTAGGTCAGTTAATCTTGGGAACACTGAAGCTTTCTTT
V: TRBV20-1
D: .
J: TRBJ1-1
size: few